The T cell receptor beta chain under discussion was sequenced for a study of response to subunit inactivated influenza vaccine. Study-level points and caveats: It was suggested by the authors that few new T cells are recruited by each seasonal influenza vaccination.

This clonotype showed up just a few times. What it recognizes is unknown. The J segment lost 4 bases and the V segment lost 0 bases, leaving 12 bases of the junction unmatched. Germline CDR1 MNHEY, CDR2 SVGAGI. The CDR3 totals 18 residues. One entry per CDR3 protein results from TCRdb running MiXCR on the RT-PCR reads. The table records around 470,000 distinct CDR3 sequences, approximately 7.8% of them present only once. The V gene is TRBV6-5, the J gene TRBJ1-1, with 9 bases fitting TRBD1. The clonotype comes from a man aged 50 to 75 who received an inactivated influenza vaccine. The sequencing here drew on PBMCs from blood, taken 23 months after vaccination. CDR3 nucleotides: TGTGCCAGCAGTTACTCGCGGGACAGGGCAGGTGTGCTCACTGAAGCTTTCTTT. This translates into CASSYSRDRAGVLTEAFF.